The 3 T cell receptor beta chains reported below all come from one sample, sequenced in a study of neurological immune-mediated disorders. Using its own MiXCR run on the 5' RACE reads, TCRdb lists one record per CDR3 protein. Of about 66,000 distinct CDR3 sequences listed, under 5% were seen once; the top ten hold around 7%. What was sequenced was PBMCs. The receptors were gathered from a young man with multiple sclerosis.

This clonotype was counted only a few times. The rearrangement links TRBV6-6 to TRBJ1-1, with D possibly being TRBD1 (5 bases). The CDR3 is made up of 13 amino acids. CDR1 MNHNY and CDR2 SVGAGI come from the germline V gene (reference sequence). Deletions cut 6 bases from V and 2 bases from J, with 10 bases between. The CDR3, as DNA: TGTGCCAGCAGCCAGGGAACAAACACTGAAGCTTTCTTT. It yields the protein CASSQGTNTEAFF.

This clonotype was detected ten times or more. The chain recombines TRBV7-8 with TRBJ1-6; no reliable D call. V was trimmed by 5 bases and J by 7 bases, leaving 9 bases between them. The length of the CDR3 is 13 residues. Per germline, CDR1 SGHVS and CDR2 FQNEAQ. The CDR3 DNA reads TGTGCCAGCAGCCGGGAGCACAATTCACCCCTCCACTTT. This sequence encodes CASSREHNSPLHF.

This clonotype was seen repeatedly, ten times or more. The V gene is TRBV27, the J gene TRBJ1-2, with D uncertain. Trimming removed 0 bases at V and 4 bases at J, with 9 bases between. The CDR3 sequence is 14 residues long. CDR1 is MNHEY, CDR2 SMNVEV, per germline (reference sequence). CDR3 amino acids: CASSLSGELYGYTF. The CDR3 bases are TGTGCCAGCAGTTTATCAGGAGAACTCTATGGCTACACCTTC.